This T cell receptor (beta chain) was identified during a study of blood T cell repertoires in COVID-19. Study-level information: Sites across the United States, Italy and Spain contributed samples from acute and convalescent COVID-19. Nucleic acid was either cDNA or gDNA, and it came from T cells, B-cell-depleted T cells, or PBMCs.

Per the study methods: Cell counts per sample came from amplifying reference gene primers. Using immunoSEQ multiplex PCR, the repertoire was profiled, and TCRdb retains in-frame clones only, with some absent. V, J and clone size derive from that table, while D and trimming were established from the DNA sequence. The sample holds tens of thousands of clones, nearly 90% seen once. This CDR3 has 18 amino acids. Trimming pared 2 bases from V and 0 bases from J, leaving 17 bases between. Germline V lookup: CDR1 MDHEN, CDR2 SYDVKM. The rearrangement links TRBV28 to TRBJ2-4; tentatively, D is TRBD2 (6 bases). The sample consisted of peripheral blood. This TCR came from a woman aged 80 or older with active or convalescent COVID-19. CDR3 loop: CASSLGVLGGLAKNIQYF. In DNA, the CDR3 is TGTGCCAGCAGTTTAGGGGTGCTGGGGGGATTAGCCAAAAACATTCAGTACTTC. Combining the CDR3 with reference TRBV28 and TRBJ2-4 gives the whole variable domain DVKVTQSSRYLVKRTGEKVFLECVQDMDHENMFWYRQDPGLGLRLIYFSYDVKMKEKGDIPEGYSVSREKKERFSLILESASTNQTSMYLCASSLGVLGGLAKNIQYFGAGTRLSVL.